This TCR beta chain was recovered during a study of blood T cell repertoires in COVID-19. Per the germline V gene, CDR1 is LNHDA and CDR2 is SQIVND (reference sequence). The CDR3 has 15 amino acids. Losses at the gene ends were 4 bases for V and 5 bases for J; bases not matched to a gene: 8. Profiling relied on immunoSEQ multiplex PCR, and the TCRdb table lists in-frame clones only, not all of them. The top ten clones hold approximately 7% of a sample with 150,000 to 200,000 clones, over 75% of them seen once. This clone was recorded only once. This chain uses TRBV19 with TRBJ1-2, with 9 bases lining up with TRBD1. Input material: peripheral blood. The receptor comes from a man aged 80 or over with COVID-19, enrolled during active disease. CDR3 DNA: TGTGCCAGTAGTAAGGGACAGGGAGAATGGTATGGCTACACCTTC. Amino acid sequence: CASSKGQGEWYGYTF.